What follows is one T cell receptor beta chain and its context. The sample belongs to a study of T cells in localized non-small cell lung cancer. Repertoires were generated with immunoSEQ multiplex PCR, while TCRdb's copy carries only in-frame clones and drops some. The sample holds fewer than 15,000 clones; around 83% are singletons and the top ten take 58%. The germline CDR1 and CDR2 sequences are MNHEY and SVGAGI. The CDR3 is 15 residues long. Trimming shortened V by 6 bases and J by 5 bases, and 19 bases separated the two germline ends. The chain joins TRBV6-5 to TRBJ2-5; D possibly corresponds to TRBD1 (6 bases). The sequences come from peripheral blood, collected before any cancer treatment. The TCR originated in a male donor aged 60 or over with stage III lung adenocarcinoma. Here the CDR3 reads CASRLQTGMGETQYF. The CDR3 nucleotides are TGTGCCAGCAGATTACAAACAGGGATGGGGGAGACCCAGTACTTC.